Shown below are 16 T cell receptor beta chains from a single sample sequenced in a study of T cell responses to AZD1222 COVID-19 vaccine. Clones were read by immunoSEQ multiplex PCR, and TCRdb kept only the in-frame ones, dropping some. The sample contains tens of thousands of clones, around three quarters of which appear only once. Sequenced here: peripheral blood, sampled 28 days after the second AZD1222 dose. These receptors were taken from an adult who received the AZD1222 COVID-19 vaccine.

This clone was seen a handful of times. The gene calls are TRBV29-1 and TRBJ2-3; no reliable D call. V lost 7 bases and J lost 0, with 8 bases in between. Germline CDR1 reads SQVTM; CDR2 reads ANQGSEA. The CDR3 has 12 residues. The CDR3 here is CSAKTSTDTQYF. Here the CDR3 DNA reads TGCAGCGCCAAGACTAGCACAGATACGCAGTATTTT.

The table lists this clone with a count of one. The CDR3 loop reads CASRKGGAVYEQYF. For the CDR3, the DNA is TGTGCCAGCAGAAAAGGGGGCGCCGTCTACGAGCAGTACTTC. The chain links TRBV6-6 to TRBJ2-7; TRBD1 matches 7 bases. The CDR3 is 14 amino acids. CDR1 is MNHNY and CDR2 is SVGAGI in the germline V gene (reference sequence). V was pared by 6 bases and J by 3 bases, with 8 bases of the junction left unmatched.

The V and J genes are TRBV5-3 and TRBJ2-3, with D possibly being TRBD2 (5 bases). TRBV5-3 is given ORF status, its function remaining uncertain. The CDR3 loop spans 15 amino acids. V dropped 1 base and J dropped 2 bases, with 11 bases sitting between them. CDR3 sequence reads: CARSLPGSDTDTQYF. The CDR3 DNA sequence: TGTGCCAGAAGCTTGCCGGGGAGCGACACAGATACGCAGTATTTT.

J is TRBJ2-3 and V is TRBV5-1; D gene uncertain. The CDR3 runs 12 residues. In germline, CDR1 is SGHRS, CDR2 YFSETQ. V shed 0 bases and J shed 2 bases, with 1 base lying between them. The CDR3 coding sequence is TGCGCCAGCAGCTTGGACACAGATACGCAGTATTTT. Translated: CASSLDTDTQYF.

This clone has just a few counts. V and J are TRBV6-5 and TRBJ1-5, with D unresolved. In germline, CDR1 is MNHEY, CDR2 SVGAGI. V was cut by 0 bases and J by 3 bases, with 9 bases left in between. The CDR3 totals 15 residues. In DNA, the CDR3 is TGTGCCAGCAGTTACTCGATCCGGTCCAATCAGCCCCAGCATTTT. This sequence encodes CASSYSIRSNQPQHF.

The V gene is TRBV7-2, the J gene TRBJ2-5; 11 bases match TRBD2. V shed 5 bases, J shed 2 bases, and the junction held 10 bases outside the gene matches. Germline loops: CDR1 SGHTA, CDR2 FQGNSA. CDR3 size: 17 residues. The CDR3 here is CASSPETSGEEQETQYF. The CDR3 DNA sequence: TGTGCCAGCAGCCCCGAGACTAGCGGGGAGGAACAAGAGACCCAGTACTTC.

The V and J genes are TRBV5-1 and TRBJ1-4, with 9 bases lining up with TRBD1. The germline V gene has CDR1 SGHRS and CDR2 YFSETQ. This CDR3 contains 15 residues. Trimming at V came to 4 bases and at J to 3 bases, leaving 4 bases not matched to a gene. CDR3 amino acids: CASSPGQGPNEKLFF. The CDR3 DNA follows: TGCGCCAGCAGCCCTGGACAGGGGCCTAATGAAAAACTGTTTTTT.

This rearrangement joins TRBV19 to TRBJ2-1; a weak D match, TRBD2 (5 bases). Trimming removed 0 bases from V and 5 bases from J, with 8 bases in between. The length of the CDR3 is 14 residues. Germline V gene data show CDR1 as LNHDA and CDR2 as SQIVND (reference sequence). In DNA, the CDR3 is TGTGCCAGTAGTATAGATGACGGGGACAATGAGCAGTTCTTC. This sequence encodes CASSIDDGDNEQFF.

The chain links TRBV30 to TRBJ1-2; D remains ambiguous. The germline V and J ends were trimmed by 0 bases and 4 bases, with 9 bases remaining between them. The CDR3 runs 13 residues. Germline CDR1 is GTSNPN and CDR2 is SVGIG (reference sequence). CDR3 nucleotides: TGTGCCTGGAGTGTATCGACGGGCTATGGCTACACCTTC. This sequence encodes CAWSVSTGYGYTF.

V and J are TRBV6-5 and TRBJ1-3; maybe TRBD1 (5 bases). Looked up from germline, CDR1 is MNHEY and CDR2 is SVGAGI. The ends were cut back, 6 bases at V and 4 bases at J, with 13 bases in the middle. This CDR3 is 14 amino acids long. The CDR3 sequence: CASSRVSEGNTIYF. The CDR3 region has the DNA TGTGCCAGCAGCAGGGTGTCGGAAGGAAACACCATATATTTT.

The V and J genes are TRBV29-1 and TRBJ2-5; D is possibly TRBD1 or TRBD2 (5 bases each). The CDR3 covers 12 residues. CDR1 and CDR2 (germline): SQVTM, ANQGSEA. Trimming shortened V by 8 bases and J by 5 bases, and 15 bases separated the two germline ends. The CDR3 spells CSSVGVEETQYF. The DNA of the CDR3 is TGCAGCTCGGTGGGGGTTGAGGAGACCCAGTACTTC.

This sequence joins TRBV5-1 and TRBJ1-1, with a tentative D call TRBD1 (6 bases). V shed 2 bases and J shed 0 bases, with 11 bases lying between them. The CDR3 consists of 15 residues. CDR1 SGHRS and CDR2 YFSETQ come from the germline V gene. The CDR3 sequence is CASSFAGALNTEAFF. The CDR3 DNA follows: TGCGCCAGCAGCTTCGCAGGGGCCCTGAACACTGAAGCTTTCTTT.

The rearrangement joins TRBV5-6 to TRBJ2-3; D not certain. Trimming took 6 bases from V and 0 from J, leaving 2 bases between them. CDR3 length equals 11 residues. CDR1 is SGHDT, CDR2 YYEEEE, per germline. The CDR3, as DNA: TGTGCCAGCACGAGCACAGATACGCAGTATTTT. The encoded protein is CASTSTDTQYF.

This clone was detected a few times. One end of the junction varies from germline; a read error may be responsible. The chain employs TRBV6-5 and TRBJ1-5, with D maybe TRBD1 (5 bases). The CDR3 extends over 15 amino acids. Per the germline V gene, CDR1 is MNHEY and CDR2 is SVGAGI. This chain's CDR3 is CASSNSGHVNQPQHF. The CDR3 DNA is TGTGCCAGCAGTAACTCCGGACACGTCAATCAGCCCCAGCATTTT.

The chain employs TRBV11-2 and TRBJ1-1, with 7 bases matching TRBD1. Germline assignment: CDR1 SGHAT and CDR2 FQNNGV. Germline trimming cut 0 bases from V and 0 bases from J; bases unmatched to any gene: 1. The CDR3 runs 15 residues. The CDR3 reads CASSLEDRMNTEAFF. The CDR3 bases are TGTGCCAGCAGCTTAGAGGACAGGATGAACACTGAAGCTTTCTTT. Full variable domain (missing parts from reference TRBV11-2 and TRBJ1-1): EAGVAQSPRYKIIEKRQSVAFWCNPISGHATLYWYQQILGQGPKLLIQFQNNGVVDDSQLPKDRFSAERLKGVDSTLKIQPAKLEDSAVYLCASSLEDRMNTEAFFGQGTRLTVV.

The chain combines TRBV5-1 with TRBJ1-2; 9 bases line up with TRBD1. V trimming: 2 bases; J trimming: 6 bases; junction bases outside the gene matches: 8. Germline-derived CDR1 and CDR2 are SGHRS and YFSETQ. This CDR3 comprises 15 residues. CDR3 protein: CASSFLTGGGNGYTF. In nucleotides, the CDR3 is TGCGCCAGCAGCTTTTTGACAGGGGGAGGGAATGGCTACACCTTC.